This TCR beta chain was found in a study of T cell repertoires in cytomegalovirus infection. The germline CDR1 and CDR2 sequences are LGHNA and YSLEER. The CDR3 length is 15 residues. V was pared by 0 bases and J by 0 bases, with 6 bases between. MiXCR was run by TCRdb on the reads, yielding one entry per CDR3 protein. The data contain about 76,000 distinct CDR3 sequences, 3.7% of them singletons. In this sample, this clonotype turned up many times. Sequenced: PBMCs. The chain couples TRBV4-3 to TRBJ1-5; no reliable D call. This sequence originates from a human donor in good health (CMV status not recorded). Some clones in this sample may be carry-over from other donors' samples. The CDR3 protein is CASSQDPFSNQPQHF. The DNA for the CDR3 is TGCGCCAGCAGCCAAGATCCATTTAGCAATCAGCCCCAGCATTTT.